Detailed here is one TCR beta chain. These data are taken from a study of cytomegalovirus exposure and HLA in healthy donors. Assay: immunoSEQ multiplex PCR; the TCRdb copy retains only in-frame clones and omits some. The table has approximately 62,000 clones, 90% to 95% seen once. Germline CDR1 and CDR2: SGHRS and YFSETQ. The CDR3 is 16 residues long. V gave up 4 bases and J gave up 4 bases, with 20 bases separating them. The rearrangement uses TRBV5-1 and TRBJ1-1; the D is unclear. The sample comprised PBMCs. This TCR came from a woman aged 18 to 35 in good health and CMV-seronegative. CDR3 protein: CASSPSRGNMGTEAFF. The CDR3 DNA sequence: TGCGCCAGCAGCCCTTCGCGCGGTAATATGGGCACTGAAGCTTTCTTT.